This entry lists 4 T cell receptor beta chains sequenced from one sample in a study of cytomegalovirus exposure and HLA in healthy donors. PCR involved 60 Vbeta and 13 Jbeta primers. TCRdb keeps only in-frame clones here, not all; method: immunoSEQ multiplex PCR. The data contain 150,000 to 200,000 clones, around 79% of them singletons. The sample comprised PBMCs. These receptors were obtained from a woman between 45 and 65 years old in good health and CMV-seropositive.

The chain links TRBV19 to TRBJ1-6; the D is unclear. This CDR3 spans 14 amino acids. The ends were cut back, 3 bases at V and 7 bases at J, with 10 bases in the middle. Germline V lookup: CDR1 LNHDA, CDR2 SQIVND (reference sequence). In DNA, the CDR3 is TGTGCCAGTAGTATTGTCCAGGTCAATTCACCCCTCCACTTT. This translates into CASSIVQVNSPLHF.

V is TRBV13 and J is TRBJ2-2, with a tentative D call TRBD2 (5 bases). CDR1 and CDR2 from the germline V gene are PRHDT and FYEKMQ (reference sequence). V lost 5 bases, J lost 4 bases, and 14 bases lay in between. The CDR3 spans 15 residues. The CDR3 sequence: CASSPRVRGTGELFF. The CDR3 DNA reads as TGTGCCAGCAGCCCAAGGGTCCGGGGCACCGGGGAGCTGTTTTTT. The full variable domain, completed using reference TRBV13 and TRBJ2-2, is AAGVIQSPRHLIKEKRETATLKCYPIPRHDTVYWYQQGPGQDPQFLISFYEKMQSDKGSIPDRFSAQQFSDYHSELNMSSLELGDSALYFCASSPRVRGTGELFFGEGSRLTVL.

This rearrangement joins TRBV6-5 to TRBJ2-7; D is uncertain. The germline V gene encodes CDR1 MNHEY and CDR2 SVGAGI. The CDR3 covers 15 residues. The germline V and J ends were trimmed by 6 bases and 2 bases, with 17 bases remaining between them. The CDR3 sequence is CASRLTPHLAYEQYF. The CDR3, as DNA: TGTGCCAGCAGATTAACCCCGCACCTAGCCTACGAGCAGTACTTC.

CDR3: CATSRGSGEAFF. The CDR3 DNA reads TGTGCCACCAGCAGAGGTTCCGGGGAAGCTTTCTTT. The chain links TRBV15 to TRBJ1-1; no definite D call. Trimming cost V 1 base and J 8 bases, with 8 bases left between them. This CDR3 spans 12 amino acids. Germline CDR1 is LNHNV and CDR2 is YYDKDF (reference sequence). Together with reference TRBV15 and TRBJ1-1, the CDR3 gives the full variable domain: DAMVIQNPRYQVTQFGKPVTLSCSQTLNHNVMYWYQQKSSQAPKLLFHYYDKDFNNEADTPDNFQSRRPNTSFCFLDIRSPGLGDTAMYLCATSRGSGEAFFGQGTRLTVV.